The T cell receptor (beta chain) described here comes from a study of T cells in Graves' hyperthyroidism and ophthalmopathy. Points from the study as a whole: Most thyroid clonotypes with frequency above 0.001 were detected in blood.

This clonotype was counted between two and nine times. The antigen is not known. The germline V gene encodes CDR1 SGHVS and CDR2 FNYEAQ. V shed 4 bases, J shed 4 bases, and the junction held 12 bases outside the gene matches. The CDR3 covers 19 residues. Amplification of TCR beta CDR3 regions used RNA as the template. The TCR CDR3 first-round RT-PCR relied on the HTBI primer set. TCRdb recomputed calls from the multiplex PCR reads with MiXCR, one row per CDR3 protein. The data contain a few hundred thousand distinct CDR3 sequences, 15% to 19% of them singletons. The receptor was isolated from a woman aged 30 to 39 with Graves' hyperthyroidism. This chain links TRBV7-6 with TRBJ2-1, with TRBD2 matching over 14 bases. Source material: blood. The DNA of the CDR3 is TGTGCCAGCAGCTACGGACCGGGGACTAGCGGGAGTTCTTACAATGAGCAGTTCTTC. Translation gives CASSYGPGTSGSSYNEQFF.